Listed here are 5 T cell receptor beta chains from one sample, sequenced in a study of identifying expanded T cells in peripheral blood. Generated by immunoSEQ multiplex PCR, the TCRdb table keeps only in-frame clones and is missing some. Seen here are 75,000 to 90,000 clones, around four fifths observed once, and the top ten hold 18%. Material for sequencing was blood. The receptors were gathered from a person aged 18 to 70 in good health.

The chain's CDR3 is CASSFTGTGNYEQYF. The CDR3 DNA sequence: TGTGCCAGCAGCTTCACCGGGACAGGGAACTACGAGCAGTACTTC. J is TRBJ2-7 and V is TRBV7-2, with TRBD1 matching over 9 bases. The germline gives CDR1 SGHTA, CDR2 FQGNSA. J gave up 3 bases and V 3 bases, and 6 bases lay outside the gene matches. The CDR3 has 15 amino acids.

The rearrangement joins TRBV14 to TRBJ2-3; D is perhaps TRBD1 (6 bases). V lost 1 base and J 4 bases, leaving 12 bases between the germline ends. CDR3 length: 15 residues. In germline, CDR1 is SGHDN, CDR2 FVKESK. As DNA, the CDR3 is TGTGCCAGCAGCCAAGTAGGGGGATTCTCAGATACGCAGTATTTT. Protein: CASSQVGGFSDTQYF.

The chain links TRBV11-3 to TRBJ2-7; 8 bases agree with TRBD1. Germline lookup yields CDR1 SGHNT and CDR2 YENEEA. The length of the CDR3 is 14 residues. Unmatched junction bases numbered 8, after V lost 4 bases and J lost 6 bases. This CDR3 reads CASSSQTGGSEQYF. CDR3 bases: TGTGCCAGCAGCTCACAAACAGGGGGGAGCGAGCAGTACTTC.

The chain joins TRBV5-1 to TRBJ2-1, with 9 bases aligning to TRBD2. The CDR3 spans 15 residues. The germline V gene has CDR1 SGHRS and CDR2 YFSETQ. J was trimmed by 7 bases and V by 1 base; bases with no gene match: 6. The CDR3 sequence is CASSLQVAGDNEQFF. The CDR3 coding sequence is TGCGCCAGCAGCTTGCAAGTAGCGGGAGATAATGAGCAGTTCTTC.

The chain is built from TRBV7-9 and TRBJ2-3; unclear D gene. Germline CDR1 reads SEHNR; CDR2 reads FQNEAQ (reference sequence). The CDR3 has 15 amino acids. V lost 1 base, J lost 0 bases, and 8 bases lay in between. DNA for the CDR3: TGTGCCAGCAGCTTAGACCAGTATAGCACAGATACGCAGTATTTT. Translated: CASSLDQYSTDTQYF.